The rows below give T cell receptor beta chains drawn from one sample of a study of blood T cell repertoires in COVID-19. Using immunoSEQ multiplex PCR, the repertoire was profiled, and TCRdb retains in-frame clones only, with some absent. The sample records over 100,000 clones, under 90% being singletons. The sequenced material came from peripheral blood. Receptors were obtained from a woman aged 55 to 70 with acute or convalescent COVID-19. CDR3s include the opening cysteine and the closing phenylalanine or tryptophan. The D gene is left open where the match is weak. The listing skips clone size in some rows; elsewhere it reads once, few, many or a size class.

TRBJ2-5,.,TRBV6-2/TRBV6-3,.,CASSYSPGQLEETQYF
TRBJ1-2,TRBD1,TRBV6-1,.,CASGDRSGYTF
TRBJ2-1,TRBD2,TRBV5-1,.,CASSFVSADLGLGRRNEQFF
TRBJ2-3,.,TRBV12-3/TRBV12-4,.,CASSFSVDTQYF
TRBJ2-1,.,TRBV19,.,CASSIGTDGGNEQFF
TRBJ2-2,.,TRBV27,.,CASSAYGQPGELFF
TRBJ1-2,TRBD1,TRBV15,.,CATSRPGQGVYGYTF
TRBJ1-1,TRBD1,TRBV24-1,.,CATSDSKTGKNTEAFF
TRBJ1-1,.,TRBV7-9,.,CASSLGERKTFF
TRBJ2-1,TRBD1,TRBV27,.,CASSFPGQGPYNEQFF
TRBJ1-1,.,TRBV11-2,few,CASSLDPGPNTEAFF
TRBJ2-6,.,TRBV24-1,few,CATSDSKPRVTGANVLTF
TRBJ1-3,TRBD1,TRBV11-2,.,CASGQGSTIYF